The 26 T cell receptor beta chains given below trace back to one sample, sequenced in a study of regulatory T cells in long-lasting Graves disease. Time point here: persistent/refractory GD, antithyroid drugs over 5 years with positive TRAb. Construction of the TCR library relied on RNA isolated from PBMCs. Building the TCR beta libraries relied on iRepertoire HTBI primers, and CDR3 regions underwent Arm-PCR. TCRdb analysed the multiplex PCR reads with MiXCR anew, one entry per CDR3 protein. The data show about 290,000 distinct CDR3 sequences, around a fifth seen once. The sequenced sample was peripheral blood mononuclear cells (PBMCs), obtained when the disease was refractory, from a patient treated with antithyroid drugs. These receptors originate from a female donor with Graves disease.

As to this clonotype: Its ends do not fully match the called genes, so a read error is possible. The J gene is TRBJ2-5, the V gene TRBV28, with D possibly matching TRBD2 (6 bases). Germline V gives CDR1 MDHEN, CDR2 SYDVKM. The CDR3 spans 11 residues. CDR3 sequence reads: CAASDQGTQYF. The CDR3 DNA sequence: TGTGCGGCTAGCGACCAAGGGACCCAGTACTTC.

This clonotype appeared many times. The V call is TRBV7-2, the J call TRBJ2-5, with D possibly being TRBD2 (6 bases). From germline, CDR1 is SGHTA and CDR2 FQGNSA. Trimming took 1 base from V and 3 from J, leaving 15 bases between them. CDR3 size: 16 residues. In DNA, the CDR3 is TGTGCCAGCAGCTTAGGAGTGGCGGGGCCTGAAGAGACCCAGTACTTC. This encodes CASSLGVAGPEETQYF.

The sample holds a few counts of this clonotype. V gene TRBV7-9 combines with J gene TRBJ1-4; D remains ambiguous. Germline V gives CDR1 SEHNR, CDR2 FQNEAQ (reference sequence). The V gene lost 1 base and the J gene lost 4 bases, with 10 bases spanning the gap. This CDR3 spans 15 amino acids. CDR3: CASSLVAGYNEKLFF. The CDR3 DNA reads as TGTGCCAGCAGCTTAGTGGCGGGGTATAATGAAAAACTGTTTTTT.

The CDR3 here is CAWSFRGQETQYF. The CDR3 coding sequence is TGTGCCTGGAGTTTTCGTGGGCAAGAGACCCAGTACTTC. This chain joins TRBV30 and TRBJ2-5; D call uncertain. Germline V CDR1 and CDR2: GTSNPN, SVGIG (reference sequence). This CDR3 has 13 amino acids. Trimming left V 2 bases short and J 2 bases short, with 9 bases between.

The chain has TRBV30 and TRBJ1-1; no definite D call. The CDR3 consists of 11 residues. Trimming removed 6 bases at V and 1 base at J, with 6 bases between. Germline V lookup: CDR1 GTSNPN, CDR2 SVGIG (reference sequence). In DNA, the CDR3 is TGTGCCTGTTTCCGGAACACTGAAGCTTTCTTT. Its translation is CACFRNTEAFF.

The V and J genes are TRBV6-1 and TRBJ2-7; a weak D match, TRBD2 (6 bases). This CDR3 is 11 amino acids long. Trimming took 8 bases from V and 2 from J, leaving 7 bases between them. In germline, CDR1 is MNHNS, CDR2 SASEGT. The CDR3, as DNA: TGTGCCAGCGGGGGGACCTACGAGCAGTACTTC. It codes for CASGGTYEQYF.

This clonotype appeared a few times. The CDR3 DNA reads TGTGCCAGTAGTGTCTGGGGCGGGACTGAAGCTTTCTTT. Protein: CASSVWGGTEAFF. V gene TRBV19 combines with J gene TRBJ1-1, with D perhaps matching TRBD1 (5 bases). Germline CDR1 is LNHDA and CDR2 is SQIVND (reference sequence). The CDR3 length is 13 residues. The V gene lost 5 bases and the J gene lost 5 bases, with 12 bases spanning the gap.

This clonotype has just one count. J is TRBJ2-6 and V is TRBV10-3, with unresolved D. CDR3 length: 14 amino acids. Per germline, CDR1 ENHRY and CDR2 SYGVKD. V lost 4 bases to trimming and J lost 0 bases, with 4 bases between them. CDR3 amino acids: CAISGGSGANVLTF. DNA of the CDR3: TGTGCCATCAGTGGAGGCTCTGGGGCCAACGTCCTGACTTTC.

This clonotype was seen many times. The J gene is TRBJ1-2, the V gene TRBV28; TRBD1 is a possible D gene (6 bases). This CDR3 has 13 amino acids. The V gene's germline CDR1 is MDHEN and CDR2 SYDVKM. Trimming took off 1 base at V and 4 bases at J, with 7 bases between the two ends. The CDR3 DNA reads TGTGCCAGCAGTTTATTCAGGGGCTATGGCTACACCTTC. It encodes CASSLFRGYGYTF.

The V gene is TRBV7-3, the J gene TRBJ2-5, with 8 bases matching TRBD1. Trimming took 5 bases from V and 1 from J; bases not matched to a gene: 3. This CDR3 has 14 residues. CDR1 is SGHTA and CDR2 is FQGTGA in the germline V gene. The CDR3: CASSETGAQETQYF. CDR3 DNA: TGTGCCAGCAGCGAGACAGGGGCCCAAGAGACCCAGTACTTC.

This clonotype was observed many times. The gene calls are TRBV11-2 and TRBJ2-3; 9 nucleotides match TRBD1. Germline assignment: CDR1 SGHAT and CDR2 FQNNGV. After removal of 4 bases from V and 5 bases from J, the junction contained 7 bases not matched to a gene. The CDR3 has 15 amino acids. The chain's CDR3 is CASSSGQGRLDTQYF. The CDR3 region has the DNA TGTGCCAGCAGCTCCGGACAGGGGCGATTAGATACGCAGTATTTT.

This clonotype has just one count. CDR3 loop: CASSQDRAGVVYEQYF. In DNA form, the CDR3 reads TGCGCCAGCAGCCAAGATCGGGCAGGGGTGGTCTACGAGCAGTACTTC. The rearrangement joins TRBV4-3 to TRBJ2-7; TRBD1 is a possible D gene (6 bases). Germline values: CDR1 LGHNA, CDR2 YSLEER. The CDR3 is made up of 16 amino acids. Between the trimmed V and J ends, which lost 0 bases and 3 bases, there was a span of 15 bases.

V is TRBV19 and J is TRBJ1-1, with D perhaps TRBD1 (6 bases). V was pared by 9 bases and J by 4 bases, with 15 bases between. Looked up from germline, CDR1 is LNHDA and CDR2 is SQIVND (reference sequence). The CDR3 loop spans 13 amino acids. CDR3 amino acids: CASLSGGLTEAFF. CDR3 DNA: TGTGCCAGCCTCTCCGGGGGGCTCACTGAAGCTTTCTTT.

This chain links TRBV12-3 or TRBV12-4 with TRBJ2-2, with D possibly called TRBD1 or TRBD2 (6 bases each). The CDR3 extends over 22 amino acids. The V end was cut by 3 bases, the J end by 5 bases, with 34 bases between. CDR3 DNA sequence: TGTGCCAGCAGTTTCCGGCAGGGGTTAGGTCTCGGTACAAACGGGAGAACCGGGGAGCTGTTTTTT. This sequence encodes CASSFRQGLGLGTNGRTGELFF.

This clonotype was observed at least ten times. This rearrangement joins TRBV12-3 or TRBV12-4 to TRBJ2-5, with 7 bases aligning to TRBD2. Unmatched junction bases numbered 11, after V lost 5 bases and J lost 5 bases. This CDR3 is 15 amino acids long. CDR3 sequence (DNA): TGTGCCAGCAGTAGCACGAGCGGGATGGTTGAGACCCAGTACTTC. Translation gives CASSSTSGMVETQYF.

This clonotype occurred many times. V usage is TRBV20-1 and J usage is TRBJ1-6; possible D gene TRBD1, 6 bases. Germline CDR1 is DFQATT and CDR2 is SNEGSKA (reference sequence). Between the trimmed V and J ends, which lost 0 bases and 1 base, there was a span of 13 bases. The CDR3 has 17 amino acids. This chain's CDR3 is CSARDRTGTSYNSPLHF. For the CDR3, the DNA is TGCAGTGCTAGAGATAGAACCGGGACATCCTATAATTCACCCCTCCACTTT.

This chain joins TRBV18 and TRBJ2-5; D is perhaps TRBD1 (6 bases). The germline CDR1 and CDR2 sequences are KGHSH and LQKENI. The CDR3 has 15 amino acids. V lost 3 bases and J lost 4, with 15 bases in between. The CDR3 spells CASSPQTGPVETQYF. The CDR3 nucleotides are TGTGCCAGCTCACCCCAGACAGGTCCCGTAGAGACCCAGTACTTC. The variable domain in full, with the rest retrieved from reference TRBV18 and TRBJ2-5, is NAGVMQNPRHLVRRRGQEARLRCSPMKGHSHVYWYRQLPEEGLKFMVYLQKENIIDESGMPKERFSAEFPKEGPSILRIQQVVRGDSAAYFCASSPQTGPVETQYFGPGTRLLVL.

CDR3 in amino acids: CSVSEGGETQYF. The CDR3 region has the DNA TGCAGCGTCTCGGAGGGGGGAGAGACCCAGTACTTC. V is TRBV29-1 and J is TRBJ2-5; D may match TRBD1 or TRBD2 (6 bases each). The CDR3 is made up of 12 amino acids. Germline V gene data show CDR1 as SQVTM and CDR2 as ANQGSEA. V shed 6 bases and J shed 4 bases, with 12 bases lying between them.

In its sample, this clonotype was seen many times. The chain has TRBV12-3 or TRBV12-4 and TRBJ1-1; possibly TRBD1 for D (5 bases). The CDR3 extends over 17 amino acids. Trimming left V 3 bases short and J 0 bases short, with 17 bases between. CDR3 protein: CASSFDWQGLMNTEAFF. The CDR3 nucleotides are TGTGCCAGCAGTTTTGATTGGCAGGGCTTAATGAACACTGAAGCTTTCTTT.

Many counts were recorded for this clonotype. The V call is TRBV6-1, the J call TRBJ2-5; TRBD1 matches 7 bases. V lost 6 bases and J lost 4; bases outside the gene matches: 17. The CDR3 extends over 17 amino acids. Germline assignment: CDR1 MNHNS and CDR2 SASEGT. CDR3 loop: CASSETTNLGGRETQYF. The CDR3 nucleotides are TGTGCCAGCAGCGAAACTACGAATCTAGGGGGCAGAGAGACCCAGTACTTC.

This chain connects TRBV7-2 to TRBJ1-6; maybe TRBD1 (6 bases). The CDR3 is 18 amino acids. CDR1 and CDR2 from the germline V gene are SGHTA and FQGNSA. V was trimmed by 0 bases and J by 4 bases, leaving 16 bases between them. The CDR3 DNA reads as TGTGCCAGCAGCTTAGCGCTGGCGGGGGCGGGGTATAATTCACCCCTCCACTTT. The encoded protein is CASSLALAGAGYNSPLHF.

This clonotype was seen many times. The chain couples TRBV7-2 to TRBJ2-5, with 8 bases lining up with TRBD1. The junction had 9 bases not matched to a gene; V was cut back by 5 bases and J by 4 bases. Germline V gene lookup returns CDR1 SGHTA and CDR2 FQGNSA. This CDR3 contains 15 residues. The CDR3 here is CASSRQGNPSETQYF. The CDR3 DNA reads as TGTGCCAGCAGCCGACAGGGGAACCCTTCAGAGACCCAGTACTTC.

V usage is TRBV13 and J usage is TRBJ2-2, with 9 bases aligning to TRBD1. Per germline, CDR1 PRHDT and CDR2 FYEKMQ (reference sequence). The V gene end was trimmed by 6 bases and the J gene end by 9 bases; junction bases not matched to a gene: 17. The CDR3 extends over 17 amino acids. CDR3 coding DNA: TGTGCCAGCAGTCCACTCTCCCTACAGGGGGCGCGTTGGGAGCTGTTTTTT. It codes for CASSPLSLQGARWELFF.

The chain links TRBV28 to TRBJ1-5; possible D gene TRBD1, 6 bases. V gave up 6 bases and J gave up 3 bases, with 18 bases separating them. The CDR3 runs 16 residues. Germline V gene sequence: CDR1 MDHEN, CDR2 SYDVKM. The CDR3 sequence: CASRPYRVGFNQPQHF. In nucleotides, the CDR3 is TGTGCCAGCAGACCCTACAGGGTGGGCTTCAATCAGCCCCAGCATTTT.

V is TRBV28 and J is TRBJ1-5, with 9 bases that match TRBD1. CDR3 size: 14 residues. V lost 8 bases and J lost 4; bases outside the gene matches: 6. Germline V gene lookup returns CDR1 MDHEN and CDR2 SYDVKM. The CDR3 is CASGGTGSNQPQHF. The CDR3 coding sequence is TGTGCCAGCGGAGGGACAGGGTCAAATCAGCCCCAGCATTTT.

V gene TRBV29-1 combines with J gene TRBJ2-7, with a possible D match to TRBD1 (5 bases). The CDR3 runs 14 residues. Germline CDR1 SQVTM, CDR2 ANQGSEA. V lost 1 base and J lost 3, with 13 bases in between. The CDR3 sequence: CSVEGVDSDYEQYF. The CDR3 nucleotides are TGCAGCGTTGAAGGGGTCGACAGTGACTACGAGCAGTACTTC.